This TCR beta chain was identified during a study of blood T cell repertoires in COVID-19. CDR3 length: 12 amino acids. Trimming took off 7 bases at V and 4 bases at J, with 13 bases between the two ends. The germline V gene has CDR1 SQVTM and CDR2 ANQGSEA. The repertoire was sequenced with immunoSEQ multiplex PCR; TCRdb's copy has only in-frame clones and lacks some. The sample lists about 110,000 clones, about 85% seen once, with 1.1% to 1.5% in the top ten. The V and J genes are TRBV29-1 and TRBJ2-5; perhaps TRBD1 as D (6 bases). Sequencing used peripheral blood. The TCR was taken from a man in his forties or fifties with acute or convalescent COVID-19. CDR3 protein: CSAQTGGETQYF. The CDR3 coding sequence is TGCAGCGCCCAGACAGGAGGAGAGACCCAGTACTTC.